This entry lists 9 T cell receptor beta chains sequenced from one sample in a study of Ad26.COV2.S vaccination and SARS-CoV-2 variants (dated by TCRdb to the early 2020s). Explained via the paper, the treatment or condition label denotes: around 19 received Ad26.COV2.S at low or high dose, single or two shots; about 5 received placebo; per-sample allocation not given. For vaccine and placebo recipients, the sequenced repertoires came from samples collected on day 63 after the first injection. The receptor library was made with the immunoSEQ multiplex PCR assay. The source is immuneACCESS, and TCRdb retained only in-frame sequences with V and J called. Part of the clones is not carried over; for the studies checked, unresolved V genes explain less than half of this, and the remainder is unexplained. The sample table contains about 680,000 clones; only one count was recorded for 70% to 90% of them. The ten largest clones represent about 1.5% of the sample.

The sequences come from peripheral blood, collected in a trial of Ad26.COV2.S vaccine versus placebo. These receptor sequences come from a person between 18 and 65 years old who received the Ad26.COV2.S COVID-19 vaccine or a placebo.

The rearrangement links TRBV12-5 to TRBJ1-2; D unresolved. The CDR3 contains 11 residues. The germline V and J ends were trimmed by 5 bases and 8 bases, with 9 bases remaining between them. Per germline, CDR1 LGHNT and CDR2 FRNRAP. CDR3 coding DNA: TGTGCTAGTGGTCCGGGAGGCGGCTACACCTTC. Its translation is CASGPGGGYTF.

CDR3 coding DNA: TGTGCCAGCAGCCCTCCCGTTGGGACAGGGGAGGTCTATGGCTACACCTTC. It codes for CASSPPVGTGEVYGYTF. The rearrangement links TRBV7-9 to TRBJ1-2; 10 bases match TRBD1. Trimming at V came to 5 bases and at J to 4 bases, leaving 13 bases not matched to a gene. There are 17 residues in the CDR3. CDR1 and CDR2 (germline): SEHNR, FQNEAQ (reference sequence).

The CDR3 sequence: CASSYSQGAFGNTIYF. CDR3 DNA: TGTGCCAGCAGTTACTCTCAGGGAGCATTCGGAAACACCATATATTTT. The chain combines TRBV6-5 with TRBJ1-3, with D possibly TRBD1 on 5 matching bases. The V end was cut by 0 bases, the J end by 4 bases, with 13 bases between. Germline V gene data show CDR1 as MNHEY and CDR2 as SVGAGI. CDR3 size: 16 residues.

V usage is TRBV3-1 (or the pseudogene TRBV3-2) and J usage is TRBJ1-5; possible D gene TRBD1, 5 bases. The CDR3 is made up of 15 amino acids. Trimming removed 1 base from V and 6 bases from J, with 13 bases in between. Germline V lookup: CDR1 LGHDT, CDR2 YNNKEL (reference sequence). The CDR3 loop is CASSQGSGRGQPQHF. For the CDR3, the DNA is TGTGCCAGCAGCCAAGGGTCCGGGAGGGGTCAGCCCCAGCATTTT.

This clone was seen a handful of times. The rearrangement joins TRBV7-9 to TRBJ2-1, with TRBD2 matching 12 bases. CDR3 size: 16 residues. Germline values: CDR1 SEHNR, CDR2 FQNEAQ (reference sequence). The V and J ends lost 6 bases and 3 bases, in that order; junction bases with no gene match: 6. Written as DNA, the CDR3 is TGTGCCAGCAGTTCTCGACTAGCGGGGGTCTACAATGAGCAGTTCTTC. Translating gives CASSSRLAGVYNEQFF.

This clone was seen a single time. The V and J genes are TRBV3-1 (or the pseudogene TRBV3-2) and TRBJ2-3, with 9 positions matching TRBD2. The germline CDR1 and CDR2 sequences are LGHDT and YNNKEL (reference sequence). This CDR3 region has 13 residues. J gave up 6 bases and V 6 bases, and 4 bases lay outside the gene matches. For the CDR3, the DNA is TGTGCCAGCAGGCTCGGACTAGCGGATACGCAGTATTTT. Its translation is CASRLGLADTQYF.

The V and J genes are TRBV6-2 or TRBV6-3 and TRBJ1-2; 10 positions agree with TRBD1. V gave up 5 bases and J gave up 2 bases; unmatched junction bases: 2. Germline V lookup: CDR1 MNHEY, CDR2 SVGEGT. The CDR3 has 14 residues. In DNA, the CDR3 is TGTGCCAGCAGTGGGACAGGGGCCAACTATGGCTACACCTTC. This sequence encodes CASSGTGANYGYTF.

This clone showed up just a few times. The same CDR3 arises from other DNA sequences in this sample as well. The CDR3 here is CAWSGLAGSTDTQYF. CDR3 DNA sequence: TGTGCCTGGAGCGGACTAGCGGGTAGCACAGATACGCAGTATTTT. The chain links TRBV30 to TRBJ2-3; 11 nucleotides align to TRBD2. Trimming removed 3 bases from V and 0 bases from J; junction bases left unmatched: 2. Germline CDR1 is GTSNPN and CDR2 is SVGIG (reference sequence). The CDR3 extends over 15 amino acids. The full variable domain, completed using reference TRBV30 and TRBJ2-3, is SQTIHQWPATLVQPVGSPLSLECTVEGTSNPNLYWYRQAAGRGLQLLFYSVGIGQISSEVPQNLSASRPQDRQFILSSKKLLLSDSGFYLCAWSGLAGSTDTQYFGPGTRLTVL.

The J gene is TRBJ1-5, the V gene TRBV27; D remains ambiguous. This CDR3 has 12 residues. The V end was cut by 8 bases, the J end by 3 bases, with 8 bases between. Germline assignment: CDR1 MNHEY and CDR2 SMNVEV (reference sequence). The CDR3 protein is CASSEYNQPQHF. The CDR3 DNA is TGTGCCAGCTCCGAGTACAATCAGCCCCAGCATTTT.